One and the same sample provided the 29 T cell receptor beta chains below, sequenced in a study of regulatory T cells in long-lasting Graves disease. CDR3-region Arm-PCR and iRepertoire HTBI primers produced the TCR beta libraries. TCRdb analysed the multiplex PCR reads with MiXCR anew, one entry per CDR3 protein. The table records 400,000 to 550,000 distinct CDR3 sequences, about 16% of them present only once. Time point: newly diagnosed GD, antithyroid drugs for less than 3 months. There was RNA extracted from PBMCs, and the TCR library was made from it. The sample was also linked to a second study, of T cells in Graves' hyperthyroidism and ophthalmopathy.

Material: peripheral blood mononuclear cells (PBMCs), obtained at new diagnosis, from a patient treated with antithyroid drugs. The source is a woman aged 25 to 45 with Graves disease.

This clonotype was found many times. V gene TRBV29-1 combines with J gene TRBJ2-1; TRBD2 might be the D (6 bases). Germline V lookup: CDR1 SQVTM, CDR2 ANQGSEA. Trimming shortened V by 3 bases and J by 9 bases, and 27 bases separated the two germline ends. The CDR3 consists of 17 residues. The CDR3 nucleotides are TGCAGCGTTGAGGCCTTAGATCATTCTCGGGGGTCCGGTGAGCAGTTCTTC. Its translation is CSVEALDHSRGSGEQFF.

Many counts were recorded for this clonotype. The chain employs TRBV30 and TRBJ1-1; no clear D. The germline gives CDR1 GTSNPN, CDR2 SVGIG (reference sequence). The CDR3 sequence is 15 residues long. Trimming stripped 1 base from V and 7 bases from J, with 19 bases between. CDR3 in DNA: TGTGCCTGGAGTGACGGGTTAGGGTCGGAGGTTGAAGCTTTCTTT. This translates into CAWSDGLGSEVEAFF.

This clonotype has only a few counts. V and J are TRBV18 and TRBJ1-6; no clear D gene. Looked up from germline, CDR1 is KGHSH and CDR2 is LQKENI. CDR3 length: 13 residues. With 2 bases removed from V and 14 bases from J, the gap between germline ends came to 13 bases. CDR3 amino acids: CASSPGSIRSLHF. In DNA form, the CDR3 reads TGTGCCAGCTCACCAGGATCGATCAGGTCCCTCCACTTT.

A few counts support this clonotype. The rearrangement links TRBV29-1 to TRBJ2-3; D perhaps matches TRBD2 (6 bases). CDR1 SQVTM and CDR2 ANQGSEA come from the germline V gene. V was pared by 7 bases and J by 3 bases, with 14 bases between. The length of the CDR3 is 13 residues. The CDR3 DNA reads as TGCAGCGGCCATTCGGCGGGAACAGATACGCAGTATTTT. Protein sequence: CSGHSAGTDTQYF.

The chain employs TRBV9 and TRBJ2-7, with D possibly being TRBD2 (6 bases). Germline CDR1 is SGDLS and CDR2 is YYNGEE. V was pared by 4 bases and J by 0 bases, with 14 bases between. The CDR3 contains 15 residues. The CDR3 nucleotides are TGTGCCAGCAGCAGCCGGGACTTCACCTCCTACGAGCAGTACTTC. Translating gives CASSSRDFTSYEQYF. Filled out from reference TRBV9 and TRBJ2-7, the complete variable domain reads DSGVTQTPKHLITATGQRVTLRCSPRSGDLSVYWYQQSLDQGLQFLIQYYNGEERAKGNILERFSAQQFPDLHSELNLSSLELGDSALYFCASSSRDFTSYEQYFGPGTRLTVT.

This clonotype has a count of ten or more. The chain links TRBV24-1 to TRBJ2-1; a possible D gene is TRBD2 (6 bases). Germline V gives CDR1 KGHDR, CDR2 SFDVKD. Trimming removed 4 bases from V and 3 bases from J, with 9 bases in between. This CDR3 contains 14 residues. CDR3 loop: CATSEGGFYNEQFF. CDR3 sequence (DNA): TGTGCCACCAGTGAAGGAGGGTTCTACAATGAGCAGTTCTTC.

The chain recombines TRBV7-3 with TRBJ2-3; 8 nucleotides align to TRBD1. With V trimmed by 2 bases and J by 2 bases, 3 bases remained unmatched. CDR3 length: 15 residues. Germline CDR1 and CDR2: SGHTA and FQGTGA. CDR3 nucleotides: TGTGCCAGCAGCTTAGGCAGGGGGCCCACAGATACGCAGTATTTT. It translates to CASSLGRGPTDTQYF.

The J gene is TRBJ2-7, the V gene TRBV7-3; 7 nucleotides match TRBD2. V trimming: 5 bases; J trimming: 4 bases; junction bases outside the gene matches: 8. Per germline, CDR1 SGHTA and CDR2 FQGTGA. The CDR3 has 14 amino acids. DNA of the CDR3: TGTGCCAGCAGCCCCCGACTAGCAGATTACGAGCAGTACTTC. It specifies CASSPRLADYEQYF.

The sample holds many counts of this clonotype. The J gene is TRBJ2-7, the V gene TRBV20-1, with 11 positions matching TRBD2. V lost 2 bases and J lost 7; bases outside the gene matches: 10. The CDR3 length is 15 residues. In germline, CDR1 is DFQATT, CDR2 SNEGSKA (reference sequence). CDR3 coding DNA: TGCAGTGCTAGACCCCATAGCGGGAGGGTGAGTGAGCAGTACTTC. As protein: CSARPHSGRVSEQYF.

The chain joins TRBV28 to TRBJ2-3, with 11 nucleotides matching TRBD2. The germline gives CDR1 MDHEN, CDR2 SYDVKM. The ends lost 6 bases at V and 11 bases at J; junction bases unmatched: 19. The CDR3 consists of 17 residues. The CDR3 nucleotides read TGTGCCAGCAGAGCTAACACCGGGACTAGCGGAAAGAGGGAGCAGTATTTT. Its translation is CASRANTGTSGKREQYF.

This clonotype has just a few counts. This chain connects TRBV15 to TRBJ1-3; no firm D call. V was pared by 0 bases and J by 4 bases, with 7 bases between. CDR1 is LNHNV and CDR2 is YYDKDF in the germline V gene (reference sequence). There are 14 residues in the CDR3. DNA for the CDR3: TGTGCCACCAGCAGAGATCAGAGGGGAAACACCATATATTTT. Translation gives CATSRDQRGNTIYF. The full variable domain, rest sourced from reference TRBV15 and TRBJ1-3, is DAMVIQNPRYQVTQFGKPVTLSCSQTLNHNVMYWYQQKSSQAPKLLFHYYDKDFNNEADTPDNFQSRRPNTSFCFLDIRSPGLGDTAMYLCATSRDQRGNTIYFGEGSWLTVV.

This clonotype has a count of ten or more. The rearrangement joins TRBV28 to TRBJ2-7; D is unresolved. The CDR3 spans 12 residues. Germline V CDR1 and CDR2: MDHEN, SYDVKM. V lost 2 bases, J lost 7 bases, and 9 bases lay in between. The CDR3 coding sequence is TGTGCCAGCAGTTTAGCCTCCAGGGAGCAGTACTTC. It specifies CASSLASREQYF.

This clonotype came up many times. V usage is TRBV5-5 and J usage is TRBJ2-1; 8 bases line up with TRBD2. Trimming took 2 bases from V and 10 from J; bases not matched to a gene: 5. The CDR3 totals 13 residues. Germline-derived CDR1 and CDR2 are SGHKS and YYEKEE (reference sequence). The CDR3 protein is CASSFSGKEEQFF. Here the CDR3 DNA reads TGTGCCAGCAGCTTTAGCGGGAAAGAGGAGCAGTTCTTC.

This clonotype was recorded at least ten times. The chain employs TRBV7-2 and TRBJ2-3; D is possibly TRBD2 (6 bases). This CDR3 is built from 16 residues. V dropped 0 bases and J dropped 5 bases, with 15 bases sitting between them. CDR1 is SGHTA, CDR2 FQGNSA, per germline. CDR3 coding DNA: TGTGCCAGCAGCTTAGCGGGGACGGGAGCGGGAGATACGCAGTATTTT. This codes for CASSLAGTGAGDTQYF.

This clonotype has a handful of counts. Germline is not matched at one junction end, which may reflect a read error. The J gene is TRBJ2-7, the V gene TRBV12-3 or TRBV12-4; no clear D. The CDR3 extends over 10 amino acids. The CDR3 here is CASSSEFPVF. Written as DNA, the CDR3 is TGTGCCAGCAGTTCCGAGTTCCCGGTCTTC.

This clonotype was recorded a few times. The V and J genes are TRBV24-1 and TRBJ2-2, with D possibly being TRBD2 (6 bases). CDR3 size: 19 residues. The germline V gene has CDR1 KGHDR and CDR2 SFDVKD. Trimming shortened V by 7 bases and J by 2 bases, and 25 bases separated the two germline ends. The CDR3 here is CATSSILYPGLSNTGELFF. For the CDR3, the DNA is TGTGCCACCAGCTCAATTCTTTATCCGGGACTTTCCAACACCGGGGAGCTGTTTTTT.

This clonotype was detected ten times or more. Because the CDR3's place on the DNA is in doubt, the DNA is left out and the CDR3 is given as listed by TCRdb. This rearrangement joins TRBV28 to TRBJ1-1. CDR1 and CDR2 from the germline V gene are MDHEN and SYDVKM. From its first to its last residue, the CDR3 has 13 amino acids. CDR3 sequence reads: CASSFLENTEAFF.

This clonotype was recorded at least ten times. The J gene is TRBJ2-1, the V gene TRBV5-1; 7 bases fit TRBD1. In germline, CDR1 is SGHRS, CDR2 YFSETQ. The CDR3 runs 12 residues. Germline trimming cut 4 bases from V and 15 bases from J; bases unmatched to any gene: 10. Here the CDR3 reads CASSRPDRVPFF. The CDR3 region has the DNA TGCGCCAGCAGCCGCCCCGACAGGGTTCCGTTCTTC. The variable domain in full, completed from reference TRBV5-1 and TRBJ2-1, reads KAGVTQTPRYLIKTRGQQVTLSCSPISGHRSVSWYQQTPGQGLQFLFEYFSETQRNKGNFPGRFSGRQFSNSRSEMNVSTLELGDSALYLCASSRPDRVPFFGPGTRLTVL.

The V and J genes are TRBV5-6 and TRBJ2-1, with 14 bases identical to TRBD2. The CDR3 length is 16 residues. Germline lookup yields CDR1 SGHDT and CDR2 YYEEEE. J gave up 8 bases and V 3 bases, and 7 bases lay outside the gene matches. This chain's CDR3 is CASSSGTSGSGDEQFF. CDR3 in DNA: TGTGCCAGCAGCTCCGGGACTAGCGGGAGTGGGGATGAGCAGTTCTTC.

This clonotype came up a few times. The rearrangement uses TRBV20-1 and TRBJ1-6; TRBD1 aligns across 8 bases. Germline V lookup: CDR1 DFQATT, CDR2 SNEGSKA (reference sequence). Trimming took 6 bases from V and 8 from J; bases not matched to a gene: 12. The CDR3 sequence is 15 residues long. The CDR3: CSANGDGQGDSPLHF. The DNA of the CDR3 is TGCAGTGCAAACGGTGACGGACAGGGAGATTCACCCCTCCACTTT.

This clonotype was observed at least ten times. V is TRBV28 and J is TRBJ1-1; D unresolved. This CDR3 has 12 amino acids. The V end was cut by 7 bases, the J end by 8 bases, with 14 bases between. CDR1 MDHEN and CDR2 SYDVKM come from the germline V gene. The CDR3 DNA is TGTGCCAGCAACGGAGACCCGGGGGAAGCTTTCTTT. Translating it yields CASNGDPGEAFF.

This clonotype was observed at least ten times. The V gene is TRBV12-3 or TRBV12-4, the J gene TRBJ2-1; 12 bases agree with TRBD2. V lost 0 bases and J lost 4; bases outside the gene matches: 13. The CDR3 is 20 residues long. This CDR3 reads CASSLAVDGGTSGGYNEQFF. In DNA, the CDR3 is TGTGCCAGCAGTTTAGCGGTCGATGGGGGAACTAGCGGGGGGTACAATGAGCAGTTCTTC.

The V gene is TRBV10-3, the J gene TRBJ2-5, with TRBD1 identical over 8 bases. Germline lookup yields CDR1 ENHRY and CDR2 SYGVKD. The CDR3 is 18 amino acids. Losses at the gene ends were 3 bases for V and 1 base for J; bases not matched to a gene: 13. The CDR3: CAISDETGEAEFQETQYF. In DNA, the CDR3 is TGTGCCATCAGTGACGAGACAGGGGAAGCTGAATTCCAAGAGACCCAGTACTTC.

CDR3 residues: CASSLYGGQGNTGELFF. The CDR3, as DNA: TGTGCCAGCAGTTTATATGGCGGACAGGGGAACACCGGGGAGCTGTTTTTT. The rearrangement joins TRBV28 to TRBJ2-2, with 8 bases fitting TRBD1. This CDR3 spans 17 amino acids. Trimming cost V 1 base and J 1 base; bases outside gene matches: 5. Germline CDR1 MDHEN, CDR2 SYDVKM.

At least ten counts were recorded for this clonotype. This chain uses TRBV6-5 with TRBJ2-1, with 12 bases lining up with TRBD2. J gave up 6 bases and V 2 bases, and 8 bases lay outside the gene matches. The CDR3 runs to 17 residues. Germline CDR1 and CDR2: MNHEY and SVGAGI. The DNA for the CDR3 is TGTGCCAGCAGTTACGGACTAGCGGGACCCCTGGGCAATGAGCAGTTCTTC. This encodes CASSYGLAGPLGNEQFF.

This clonotype has ten or more counts. The V gene is TRBV12-3 or TRBV12-4, the J gene TRBJ2-3; D gene uncertain. This CDR3 has 15 residues. The V end was cut by 8 bases, the J end by 0 bases, with 15 bases between. This CDR3 is CASCTSPLSTDTQYF. The DNA of the CDR3 is TGTGCCAGCTGCACTTCTCCCCTTAGCACAGATACGCAGTATTTT.

This clonotype was recorded at least ten times. The rearrangement uses TRBV11-1 and TRBJ2-5, with D perhaps matching TRBD2 (5 bases). This CDR3 is built from 15 residues. Germline lookup yields CDR1 SGHAT and CDR2 FQDESV (reference sequence). V lost 3 bases, J lost 5 bases, and 16 bases lay in between. The CDR3 reads CASSFSTSLAETQYF. The DNA for the CDR3 is TGTGCCAGCAGCTTCAGTACTAGTCTCGCGGAGACCCAGTACTTC.

This clonotype was seen ten or more times. J is TRBJ1-1 and V is TRBV12-3 or TRBV12-4; 7 nucleotides align to TRBD1. The CDR3 totals 16 residues. Trimming cost V 3 bases and J 1 base; bases outside gene matches: 8. The CDR3 sequence: CASSFPLQGQNTEAFF. CDR3 nucleotides: TGTGCCAGCAGTTTCCCACTACAGGGGCAGAACACTGAAGCTTTCTTT.

This clonotype was counted between two and nine times. V gene TRBV7-9 combines with J gene TRBJ2-7, with 11 nucleotides matching TRBD2. Germline CDR1 is SEHNR and CDR2 is FQNEAQ (reference sequence). This CDR3 is built from 15 residues. The ends lost 5 bases at V and 2 bases at J; junction bases unmatched: 5. The DNA of the CDR3 is TGTGCCAGCAGCCCAGAGACTAGCGGGACCTACGAGCAGTACTTC. This codes for CASSPETSGTYEQYF. The whole variable domain, remainder taken from reference TRBV7-9 and TRBJ2-7, is DTGVSQNPRHKITKRGQNVTFRCDPISEHNRLYWYRQTLGQGPEFLTYFQNEAQLEKSRLLSDRFSAERPKGSFSTLEIQRTEQGDSAMYLCASSPETSGTYEQYFGPGTRLTVT.